The clone carrying this TCR beta chain turned up a few times. Antigen specificity is unknown. RNA transcripts served as the template for amplifying TCR beta CDR3 regions. First-round RT-PCR of the TCR CDR3 relied on the HTBI primer set. TCRdb independently ran MiXCR on the multiplex PCR reads; one entry per CDR3 protein. This repertoire shows 250,000 to 300,000 distinct CDR3 sequences, approximately 16% found once; its top ten account for around 30%. The blood specimen was taken at initial hyperthyroidism diagnosis, before any ophthalmopathy symptoms. This sample stems from a study of T cells in Graves' hyperthyroidism and ophthalmopathy. Study findings and constraints: Ophthalmopathy was told apart from stable hyperthyroidism by a 13 V-J model.

V was clipped by 3 bases and J by 4 bases; unmatched bases: 3. The germline V gene has CDR1 MNHEY and CDR2 SMNVEV (reference sequence). The CDR3 spans 15 residues. The J gene is TRBJ1-5, the V gene TRBV27; 10 bases line up with TRBD1. The sequenced material came from blood. The receptor was derived from a woman aged 45-65 years with Graves' hyperthyroidism that later progressed to Graves' ophthalmopathy. CDR3 residues: CASSFGQGGNQPQHF. CDR3 bases: TGTGCCAGCAGTTTCGGACAGGGGGGTAATCAGCCCCAGCATTTT.